The clone carrying this TCR beta chain was seen just once. The ends were cut back, 6 bases at V and 4 bases at J, with 15 bases in the middle. Germline CDR1 and CDR2: DFQATT and SNEGSKA (reference sequence). CDR3 length: 13 residues. Recently diagnosed hyperthyroidism of less than 2 months' duration affected patients aged 18 to 65. The data were obtained in a study of T cells in Graves' hyperthyroidism and ophthalmopathy. From RNA transcripts, TCR beta CDR3 regions were amplified. An initial round of RT-PCR targeting the TCR CDR3 relied on the HTBI primer set. TCRdb re-derived calls from the multiplex PCR reads in MiXCR, one entry per CDR3 protein. The top ten hold around 13% of the sample, which has about 570,000 distinct CDR3 sequences, 12% to 15% seen once.

The sequenced sample was blood. This receptor was obtained from a woman in her 40s with Graves' hyperthyroidism. The chain is built from TRBV20-1 and TRBJ1-2; D gene uncertain. CDR3 in amino acids: CSAEKDGTYGYTF. The CDR3 nucleotides read TGCAGTGCCGAAAAGGACGGAACCTATGGCTACACCTTC.